This TCR beta chain was retrieved from a study of T-cell memory formation after mild COVID-19. The study's findings and limits: Researchers report contracting CD4+ clones mostly in CM and EM, with CD8+ clones in EMRA.

Note on this clonotype: Its target is unknown.

V shed 0 bases and J 1 base; nucleotides not matched to a gene: 1. CDR1 and CDR2 from the germline V gene are MGHRA and YSYEKL. The CDR3 sequence is 15 residues long. TCRdb used MiXCR to reprocess the 5' RACE reads, holding one entry per CDR3 protein. The table has 150,000 to 200,000 distinct CDR3 sequences, 11% seen once. The rearrangement joins TRBV4-1 to TRBJ2-3; TRBD1 matches at 7 bases. Material: PBMCs or a T cell subset sorted from them (not recorded which). The clonotype comes from a man between 18 and 29 years old who had mild COVID-19 (a few samples of this study predate the infection). Cell type and time point are not known. The chain's CDR3 is CASSQDDRGTDTQYF. The CDR3 DNA reads TGCGCCAGCAGCCAAGATGACAGGGGCACAGATACGCAGTATTTT.